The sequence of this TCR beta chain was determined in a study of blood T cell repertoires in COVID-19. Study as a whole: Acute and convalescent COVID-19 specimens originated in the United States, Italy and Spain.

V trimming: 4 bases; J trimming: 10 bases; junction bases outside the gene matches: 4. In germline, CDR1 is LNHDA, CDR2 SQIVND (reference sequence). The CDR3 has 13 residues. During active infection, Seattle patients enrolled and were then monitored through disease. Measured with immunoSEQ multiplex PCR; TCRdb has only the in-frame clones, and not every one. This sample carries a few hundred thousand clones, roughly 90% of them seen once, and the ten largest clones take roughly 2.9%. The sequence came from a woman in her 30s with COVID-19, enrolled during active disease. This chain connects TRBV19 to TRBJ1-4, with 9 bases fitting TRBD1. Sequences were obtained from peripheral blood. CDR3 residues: CASSTETGGKLFF. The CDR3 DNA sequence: TGTGCCAGTAGTACCGAGACAGGGGGAAAACTGTTTTTT.